This T cell receptor beta chain was captured by sequencing in a study of PD-L1 blockade in urothelial cancer. Background on the study: Blood gave a median approximately 150,000 T cells.

Only in-frame clones appear in the TCRdb table, and some are missing; sequencing was by immunoSEQ multiplex PCR. The sample consists of more than 75,000 clones, over 90% of them appearing once. This clone has a single count. Sequences were derived from PBMCs, sampled around atezolizumab (anti-PD-L1) treatment. The sequence derives from a man between 60 and 70 years old with urothelial cancer.

In nucleotides, the CDR3 is TGCAGCGCAGCCCTAGGGACTAGCCGGAAGAGGTCTGACAATGAGCAGTTCTTC. This gives the protein CSAALGTSRKRSDNEQFF. V and J are TRBV29-1 and TRBJ2-1; 9 bases are a match to TRBD2. The ends lost 7 bases at V and 5 bases at J; junction bases unmatched: 21. Germline-derived CDR1 and CDR2 are SQVTM and ANQGSEA. CDR3 length equals 18 residues.